This record looks at one TCR beta chain sequence and its context. Its antigen is still unknown. The read is 3 residues too short to cover the CDR3 end, so that end is filled in from the germline J gene. V lost 3 bases to trimming and J lost 5 bases, with 12 bases between them. The CDR3 has 14 residues. Germline-derived CDR1 and CDR2 are SGHDT and YYEEEE. This record comes from a study of T cells in women clearing cervical HPV infection. Study background: With HLA typing for only a few women, HLA confounding remains possible. Points from the study as a whole: It is unknown whether associations predate infection; no effector/memory or HPV-specific sorting.

Average input was around 1,300 ng genomic DNA for immunoSEQ TCR beta CDR3 amplification. TCRdb's table, derived via immunoSEQ multiplex PCR, lists solely in-frame clones and lacks some. Its listing shows 25,000 to 35,000 clones. Material for sequencing was blood buffy coat. This clonotype was sampled from a woman aged 18 to 75 with a cervical HPV16 infection that either progressed to CIN3+ or cleared (not recorded which). V usage is TRBV5-6 and J usage is TRBJ1-5; D gene ambiguous. The DNA read from the CDR3 is TGTGCCAGCAGCTCACGGGGTTTTGATCAGCCC. This gives the protein CASSSRGFDQP. The whole CDR3 reads CASSSRGFDQPQHF.